The clone carrying this TCR beta chain has a count of ten or more. Its target is not known. TCRdb re-derived calls from the 5' RACE reads in MiXCR, one entry per CDR3 protein. The sample records 20,000 to 25,000 distinct CDR3 sequences, over 6% being singletons. The sample belongs to a study of spatial heterogeneity in lung cancer. Study-level results: Whereas they appeared in blood less at follow-up, ubiquitous expanded tumor TCRs appeared there more at resection.

V dropped 5 bases and J dropped 0 bases, with 10 bases sitting between them. Germline CDR1 reads GTSNPN; CDR2 reads SVGIG (reference sequence). This CDR3 region has 13 residues. As to time point: sample taken at primary tumor resection. Extraction of whole RNA from tumor, nontumor lung or frozen PBMC preceded unsorted sequencing. The source of this sequence is a male donor with early-stage non-small cell lung cancer. The J gene is TRBJ2-5, the V gene TRBV30, with D perhaps matching TRBD1 (5 bases). Material: PBMCs, obtained at surgery. CDR3 nucleotides: TGTGCCTGGGATAGACAGTACCAAGAGACCCAGTACTTC. Protein product: CAWDRQYQETQYF.